Below, 7 T cell receptor beta chains from the same sample are listed, as sequenced in a study of CD8+CD57+ T cells in acquired aplastic anemia. Genomic DNA, the template, was used for profiling of the TCR beta VDJ and CDR3. TCRdb re-derived calls from the reads in MiXCR, one entry per CDR3 protein. The table has 150,000 to 200,000 distinct CDR3 sequences, approximately 60% seen once. The sequencing input was sorted CD4+, CD8+, or CD8+CD57+ T cells (not recorded which) from PBMCs. The receptors derive from a human donor in good health.

This chain joins TRBV20-1 and TRBJ2-7; 7 bases are a match to TRBD2. The CDR3 covers 11 residues. V lost 5 bases, J lost 6 bases, and 4 bases stayed unmatched. The germline V gene has CDR1 DFQATT and CDR2 SNEGSKA (reference sequence). DNA of the CDR3: TGCAGTGCTGGAGTAGCGGGCGAGCAGTACTTC. The encoded protein is CSAGVAGEQYF.

This clonotype was seen only a few times. This sequence joins TRBV20-1 and TRBJ2-7; a weak D match, TRBD1 (5 bases). CDR1 is DFQATT and CDR2 is SNEGSKA in the germline V gene (reference sequence). The CDR3 runs to 13 residues. V lost 2 bases and J 4 bases, leaving 12 bases between the germline ends. The CDR3, as DNA: TGCAGTGCTAGATTCAGGGATAGGTACGAGCAGTACTTC. Translating gives CSARFRDRYEQYF.

V gene TRBV28 combines with J gene TRBJ2-7, with D maybe TRBD1 (6 bases). Germline loops: CDR1 MDHEN, CDR2 SYDVKM. V was pared by 4 bases and J by 2 bases, with 12 bases between. This CDR3 spans 14 amino acids. The CDR3 nucleotides read TGTGCCAGCAGTTCCGGACAGCTTCCCTACGAGCAGTACTTC. It yields the protein CASSSGQLPYEQYF.

The sample holds many counts of this clonotype. The chain joins TRBV5-1 to TRBJ2-1; tentatively, D is TRBD2 (5 bases). The V end lost 0 bases, the J end lost 9 bases, and 13 bases lay between the germline ends. Germline-derived CDR1 and CDR2 are SGHRS and YFSETQ. CDR3 length equals 14 residues. This CDR3 is CASSLDTSEGEQFF. CDR3 sequence (DNA): TGCGCCAGCAGCTTGGATACTTCAGAGGGTGAGCAGTTCTTC.

The genes are TRBV9 and TRBJ2-5; D not resolved. Trimming took 3 bases from V and 9 from J, leaving 15 bases between them. Germline values: CDR1 SGDLS, CDR2 YYNGEE. The CDR3 runs 13 residues. This CDR3 is CASSDDTYQPQYF. CDR3 nucleotide sequence: TGTGCCAGCAGCGACGACACCTATCAGCCCCAGTACTTC.

The rearrangement links TRBV15 to TRBJ2-1; maybe TRBD1 (5 bases). V lost 3 bases and J 9 bases, leaving 15 bases between the germline ends. The CDR3 is 14 amino acids. Germline loops: CDR1 LNHNV, CDR2 YYDKDF (reference sequence). The CDR3 region has the DNA TGTGCCACCAGCAGTGCAACAGGCAACAGTGAGCAGTTCTTC. Its translation: CATSSATGNSEQFF.

As regards this clonotype: A read error is possible here, since a much larger clone lies one base away. The genes are TRBV19 and TRBJ2-7; D may correspond to TRBD1 or TRBD2 (5 bases each). The CDR3 loop spans 13 amino acids. Between the trimmed V and J ends, which lost 6 bases and 9 bases, there was a span of 18 bases. CDR1 and CDR2 from the germline V gene are LNHDA and SQIVND (reference sequence). The DNA for the CDR3 is TGTGCCAGTAGCGGGGACGGGTCAGGCGGGCAGTACTTC. It encodes CASSGDGSGGQYF.